The T cell receptor beta chain under discussion was sequenced for a study of tissue T cells after allogeneic stem cell transplantation. Looked up from germline, CDR1 is SGHLS and CDR2 is HYDKME. J lost 3 bases, V lost 4 bases, and 2 bases had no gene match. This CDR3 region has 13 residues. Whole-study results and caveats: In patients and mice, blood and spleen missed much of tissue repertoire.

On this clone: What it binds is unknown. The genes and germline here are from mouse. The CDR3 end falls 1 residue outside the read, so it is completed with the germline J gene.

CDR3 sequences, V/J genes, frequencies and template counts came from survey-depth TCRbeta sequencing. This table comes from immunoSEQ multiplex PCR, and its TCRdb copy is limited to in-frame clones, with some not included. The data hold over 40,000 clones, with 73% observed a single time. The V and J genes are TRBV12-2 and TRBJ2-5, with 8 bases fitting TRBD2. Sequences were obtained from sorted cells pooled from one or two spleens. The TCR comes from a pool of C57BL/6 mice in good health. The CDR3 loop reads CASSRDWQDTQYF. CDR3 bases read: TGTGCCAGCTCCCGGGACTGGCAAGACACCCAGTAC.